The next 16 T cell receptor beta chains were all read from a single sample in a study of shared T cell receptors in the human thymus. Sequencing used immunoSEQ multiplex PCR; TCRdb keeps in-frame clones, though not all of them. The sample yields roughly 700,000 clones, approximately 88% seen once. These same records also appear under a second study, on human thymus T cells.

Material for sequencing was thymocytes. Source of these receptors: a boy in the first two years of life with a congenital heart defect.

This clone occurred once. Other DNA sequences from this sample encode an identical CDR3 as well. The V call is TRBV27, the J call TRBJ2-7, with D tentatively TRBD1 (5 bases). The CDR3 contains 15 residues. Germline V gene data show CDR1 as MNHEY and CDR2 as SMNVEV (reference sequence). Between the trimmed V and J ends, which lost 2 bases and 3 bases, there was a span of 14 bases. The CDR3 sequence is CASSLRAQDHYEQYF. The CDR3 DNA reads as TGTGCCAGCAGTTTAAGAGCACAGGACCACTACGAGCAGTACTTC.

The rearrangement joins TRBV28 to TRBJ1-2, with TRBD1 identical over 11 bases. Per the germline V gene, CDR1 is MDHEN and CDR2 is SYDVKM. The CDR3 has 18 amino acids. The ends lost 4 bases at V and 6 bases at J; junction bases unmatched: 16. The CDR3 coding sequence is TGTGCCAGCAGTTCCTTAATTCCCGGACAGGGGGCAAGTCATGGCTACACCTTC. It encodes CASSSLIPGQGASHGYTF.

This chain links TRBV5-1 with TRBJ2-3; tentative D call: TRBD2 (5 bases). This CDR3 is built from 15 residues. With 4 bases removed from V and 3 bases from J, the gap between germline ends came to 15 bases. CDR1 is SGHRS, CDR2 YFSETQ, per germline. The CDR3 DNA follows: TGCGCCAGCAGCCCGACACCTCCGGGAACAGATACGCAGTATTTT. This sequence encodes CASSPTPPGTDTQYF.

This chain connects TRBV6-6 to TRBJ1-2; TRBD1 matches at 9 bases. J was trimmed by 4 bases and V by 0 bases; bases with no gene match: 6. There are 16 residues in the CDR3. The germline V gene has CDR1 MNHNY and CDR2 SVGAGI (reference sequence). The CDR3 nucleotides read TGTGCCAGCAGTTACTCGACAGGGGGGTCCGTCTATGGCTACACCTTC. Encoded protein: CASSYSTGGSVYGYTF.

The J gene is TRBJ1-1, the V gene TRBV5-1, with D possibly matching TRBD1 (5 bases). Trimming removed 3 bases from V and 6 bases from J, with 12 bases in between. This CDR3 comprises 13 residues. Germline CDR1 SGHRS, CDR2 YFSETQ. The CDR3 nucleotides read TGCGCCAGCAGCTCAGGACACCATCCTGAAGCTTTCTTT. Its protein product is CASSSGHHPEAFF.

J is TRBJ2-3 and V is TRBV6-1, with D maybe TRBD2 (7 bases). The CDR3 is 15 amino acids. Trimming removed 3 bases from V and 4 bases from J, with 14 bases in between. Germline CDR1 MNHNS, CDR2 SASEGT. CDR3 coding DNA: TGTGCCAGCAGTGAGGGACGGGGGGCCCCAGATACGCAGTATTTT. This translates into CASSEGRGAPDTQYF.

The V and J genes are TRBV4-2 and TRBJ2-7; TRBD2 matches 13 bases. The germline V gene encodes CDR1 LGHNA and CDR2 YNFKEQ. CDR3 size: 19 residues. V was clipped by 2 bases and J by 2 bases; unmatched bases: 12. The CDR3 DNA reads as TGTGCCAGCAGCCAATCCCTCATTACCGGGACTAGCGGGACCTACGAGCAGTACTTC. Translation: CASSQSLITGTSGTYEQYF.

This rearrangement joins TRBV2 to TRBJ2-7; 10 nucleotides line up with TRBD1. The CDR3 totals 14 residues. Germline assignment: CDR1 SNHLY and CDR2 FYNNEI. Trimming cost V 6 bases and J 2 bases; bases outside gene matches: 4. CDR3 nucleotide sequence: TGTGCCAGCAGGACAGGGGGCGCCGCCTACGAGCAGTACTTC. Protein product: CASRTGGAAYEQYF.

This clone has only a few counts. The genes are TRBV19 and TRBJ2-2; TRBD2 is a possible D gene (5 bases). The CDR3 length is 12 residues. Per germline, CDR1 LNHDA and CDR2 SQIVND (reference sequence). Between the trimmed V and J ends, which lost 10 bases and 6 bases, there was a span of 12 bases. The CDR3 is CATASEAGELFF. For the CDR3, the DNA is TGTGCCACCGCGTCGGAGGCCGGGGAGCTGTTTTTT.

In DNA form, the CDR3 reads TGTGCCAGCAGCCCCAATCGCGGCACCGGGGAGCTGTTTTTT. Translated, it gives CASSPNRGTGELFF. This rearrangement joins TRBV7-9 to TRBJ2-2; D gene unclear. From germline, CDR1 is SEHNR and CDR2 FQNEAQ (reference sequence). The CDR3 is 14 residues long. V lost 5 bases and J 4 bases, leaving 11 bases between the germline ends.

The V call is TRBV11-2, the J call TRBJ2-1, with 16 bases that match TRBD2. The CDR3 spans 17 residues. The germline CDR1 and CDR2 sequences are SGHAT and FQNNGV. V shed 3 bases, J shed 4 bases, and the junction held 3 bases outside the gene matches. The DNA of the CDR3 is TGTGCCAGCAGCTTCCCGGGACTAGCGGGAGGGTACAATGAGCAGTTCTTC. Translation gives CASSFPGLAGGYNEQFF.

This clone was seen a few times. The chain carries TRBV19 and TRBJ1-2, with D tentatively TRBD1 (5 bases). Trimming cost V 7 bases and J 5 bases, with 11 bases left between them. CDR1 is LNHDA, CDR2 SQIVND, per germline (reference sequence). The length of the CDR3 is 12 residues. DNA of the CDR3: TGTGCCAGTAAATCGGGACTATATGGCTACACCTTC. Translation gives CASKSGLYGYTF.

CDR3 bases: TGTGCCAGCAGCTTAGATGGTGGGGCAGACCAAGGCGAGCAGTACTTC. The encoded protein is CASSLDGGADQGEQYF. This chain links TRBV11-2 with TRBJ2-7, with a weak D call TRBD1 (5 bases). The germline CDR1 and CDR2 sequences are SGHAT and FQNNGV. V lost 0 bases and J lost 6, with 18 bases in between. The CDR3 is 16 residues long.

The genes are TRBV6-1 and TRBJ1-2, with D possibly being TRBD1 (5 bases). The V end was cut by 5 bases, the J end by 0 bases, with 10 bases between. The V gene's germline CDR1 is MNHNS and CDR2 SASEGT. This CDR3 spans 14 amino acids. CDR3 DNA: TGTGCCAGCAGTCGGGGGTCGTCTAACTATGGCTACACCTTC. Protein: CASSRGSSNYGYTF.

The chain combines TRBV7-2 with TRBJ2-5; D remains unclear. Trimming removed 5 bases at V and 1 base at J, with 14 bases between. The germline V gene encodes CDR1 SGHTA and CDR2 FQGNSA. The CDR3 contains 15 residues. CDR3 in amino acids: CASSANKTGQETQYF. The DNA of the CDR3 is TGTGCCAGCAGCGCTAATAAGACGGGCCAAGAGACCCAGTACTTC.

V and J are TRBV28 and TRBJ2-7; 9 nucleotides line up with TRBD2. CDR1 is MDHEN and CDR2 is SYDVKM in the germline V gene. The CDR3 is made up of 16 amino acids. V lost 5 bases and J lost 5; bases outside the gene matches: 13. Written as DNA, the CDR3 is TGTGCCAGCAGTAAGCGGGGGGACAGTCCCCTACACGAGCAGTACTTC. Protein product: CASSKRGDSPLHEQYF.